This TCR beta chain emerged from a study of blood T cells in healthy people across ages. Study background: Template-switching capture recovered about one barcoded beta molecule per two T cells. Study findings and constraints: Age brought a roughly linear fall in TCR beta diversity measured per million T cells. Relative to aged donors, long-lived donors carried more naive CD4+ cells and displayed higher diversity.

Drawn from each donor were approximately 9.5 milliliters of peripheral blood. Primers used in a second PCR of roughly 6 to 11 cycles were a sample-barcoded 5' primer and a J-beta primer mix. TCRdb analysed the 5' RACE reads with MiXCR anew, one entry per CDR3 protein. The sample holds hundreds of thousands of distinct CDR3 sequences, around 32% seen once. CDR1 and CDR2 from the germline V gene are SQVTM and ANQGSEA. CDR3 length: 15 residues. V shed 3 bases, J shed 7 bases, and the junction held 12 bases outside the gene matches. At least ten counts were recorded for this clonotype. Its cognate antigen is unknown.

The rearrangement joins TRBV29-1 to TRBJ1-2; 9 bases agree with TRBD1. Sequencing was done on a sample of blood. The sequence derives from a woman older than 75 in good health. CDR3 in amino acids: CSVDLKGQGEGGYTF. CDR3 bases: TGCAGCGTTGATCTGAAGGGACAGGGAGAGGGTGGCTACACCTTC.